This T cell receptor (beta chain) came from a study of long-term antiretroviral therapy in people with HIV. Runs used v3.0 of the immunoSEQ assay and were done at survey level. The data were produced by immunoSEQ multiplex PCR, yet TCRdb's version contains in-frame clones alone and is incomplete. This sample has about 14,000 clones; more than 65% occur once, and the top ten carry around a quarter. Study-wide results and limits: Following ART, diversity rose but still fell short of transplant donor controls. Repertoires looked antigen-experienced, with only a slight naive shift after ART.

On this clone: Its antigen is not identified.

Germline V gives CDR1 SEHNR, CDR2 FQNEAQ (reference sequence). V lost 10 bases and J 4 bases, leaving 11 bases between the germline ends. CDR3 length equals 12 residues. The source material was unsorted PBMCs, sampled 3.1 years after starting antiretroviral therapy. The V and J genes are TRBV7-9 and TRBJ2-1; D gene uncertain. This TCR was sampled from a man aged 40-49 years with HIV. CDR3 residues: CATRLGYNEQFF. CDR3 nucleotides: TGTGCCACCCGGTTGGGTTACAATGAGCAGTTCTTC.